This T cell receptor (beta chain) was documented in a study of OX40 agonist ivuxolimab in advanced cancers. As for the study more broadly: The costimulatory receptor OX40 (CD134) was targeted by ivuxolimab, a fully human IgG2 agonistic monoclonal antibody. The point of sequencing TCRbeta in the periphery was to test whether ivuxolimab changed TCR sequence diversity and drove clonal T-cell expansion. The dose-escalation cohort was about 86% male with a mean age of approximately 60 years, ranging from roughly 23 to 79. The paper covers the monotherapy dose-escalation part of the phase I ivuxolimab trial, which included N = 52 patients. Prior anti-PD-1, anti-PD-L1 or anti-CTLA-4 therapy was permitted, and 40% of dose-escalation patients had received checkpoint inhibitors. Intravenous ivuxolimab was administered to patients every 2 weeks at six dose levels: 0.01, 0.1, 0.3, 1.5, 3 and 10 mg/kg. Partial responses occurred in three dose-escalation patients, of whom one had hepatocellular carcinoma and two had cutaneous melanoma. Of the approximately 53 patients in dose escalation, about 20 had hepatocellular carcinoma, roughly 15 had melanoma, 9 had renal cell carcinoma and 9 had head and neck cancer. Broader findings and caveats from the paper: After ivuxolimab, expanded clones were on average more numerous among CD8+ T cells than among CD4+ T cells. Which antigens the clonally expanded peripheral T cells were specific for was not determined. At doses of 0.1 to 3.0 mg/kg, clonal expansion of both CD4+ and CD8+ blood T cells was observed from baseline to week 6. Low levels of normalized T-cell clonal expansion were also shown by some nonresponding patients. In the 0.1-3.0 mg/kg groups, partial responders had among the lowest normalized peripheral clonal expansion, particularly in CD8+ T cells.

For sequencing of the TCRbeta CDR3 region, genomic DNA was extracted from the sorted cells. TCRbeta CDR3 regions were sequenced using the immunoSEQ Assay. Held by TCRdb, this immuneACCESS table contains in-frame sequences only and omits some clones. Under half of the omission traces to an unresolved V gene where checked; the cause of the rest is unknown. The sample table lists tens of thousands of clones, 60% to 85% of them with a count of one. Jointly, the top ten make up 16% of the sample. Remarks on this clone: The target of this receptor is not known. No much larger clonotype is one base removed from it; base qualities were not supplied.

The trial excluded patients who had a history of autoimmune disease or who were on systemic immunosuppression. Peripheral blood for TCR sequencing was collected from all dose cohorts at baseline, on cycle 4 day 1, and on cycle 7 day 1. Samples came from an open-label, multicenter, first-in-human phase I dose-escalation trial of ivuxolimab. Adults with locally advanced or metastatic head and neck squamous cell, hepatocellular, melanoma or renal cell carcinoma were enrolled in the trial. Before TCR sequencing, CD4+ and CD8+ T cells were separately sorted from peripheral blood. A distance of 10 bases separates the germline ends of V and J, which lose 4 bases and 2 bases respectively. The CDR3 spans 14 residues, from the cysteine through the phenylalanine. The DNA shown is the 42-base CDR3, in frame from base 1. Via the germline V gene (reference sequence), CDR1 is SGHKS and CDR2 YYEKEE.

The rearranged chain carries TRBV5-5 and TRBJ1-5, with no confident D gene call. This TCR came from an adult with an advanced solid tumor such as melanoma, head and neck, liver or kidney cancer. Sequencing used CD4+ or CD8+ T cells sorted from blood, obtained in a trial of the OX40 agonist ivuxolimab. The sequenced DNA: TGTGCCAGCAGCCATCTTAGAGGCAATCAGCCCCAGCATTTT. This translates into CASSHLRGNQPQHF.